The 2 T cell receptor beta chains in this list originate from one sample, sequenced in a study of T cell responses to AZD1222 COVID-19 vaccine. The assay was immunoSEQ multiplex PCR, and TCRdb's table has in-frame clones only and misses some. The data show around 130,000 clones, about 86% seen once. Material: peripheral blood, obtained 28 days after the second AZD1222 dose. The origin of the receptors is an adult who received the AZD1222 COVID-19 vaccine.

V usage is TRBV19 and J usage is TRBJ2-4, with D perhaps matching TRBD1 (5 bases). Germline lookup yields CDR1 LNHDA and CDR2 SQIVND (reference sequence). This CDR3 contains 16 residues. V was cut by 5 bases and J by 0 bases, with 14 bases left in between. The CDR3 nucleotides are TGTGCCAGTAGTCTCTTGACAGCACCAGCCAAAAACATTCAGTACTTC. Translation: CASSLLTAPAKNIQYF.

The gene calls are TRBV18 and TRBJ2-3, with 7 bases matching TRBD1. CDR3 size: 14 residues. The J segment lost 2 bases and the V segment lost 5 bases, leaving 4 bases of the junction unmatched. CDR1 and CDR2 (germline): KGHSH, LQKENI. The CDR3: CASSGTDLTDTQYF. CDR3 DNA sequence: TGTGCCAGCTCAGGGACAGACCTCACAGATACGCAGTATTTT.